This T cell receptor (beta chain) was sequenced in a study of cytomegalovirus exposure and HLA in healthy donors (TCRdb year 2017). Regarding the study in general: According to an earlier analysis of 587 of the donors, 150 million to 200 million T cells yielded 90 million to 140 million unique TCR beta sequences and 276 Gb of sequence data. An earlier analysis of around 540 of the donors applied high-throughput TCR beta sequencing to assess whether each TCR beta V gene segment acted as functional or pseudogenic. Using immunosequencing, the study profiled T cell repertoires from about 650 subjects and related those repertoires to cytomegalovirus serostatus. To predict cytomegalovirus infection status, the study combined high-throughput TCR immunosequencing, statistical association of individual TCRs with disease status, and machine learning. Among around 400 genotyped donors of the cohort, an average of around 250,000 unique TCR beta nucleotide sequences was sequenced per donor, of which about 18% were non-productive. Of the approximately 400 genotyped donors, over 65% fell in the genetic ancestry cluster associated with self-reported Caucasian donors. All discovery cohort repertoires had been generated using a single sequencing platform. Donor age, sex, ethnicity and CMV serostatus were compiled together with the repertoire data. In a later genetic analysis, genome-wide SNP genotypes for about three fifths of the roughly 670 donors were used, and that subset was treated as a discovery cohort. The number of donors typed differed by locus, with about 629-630 for A, B, C, DRB1 and DQB1, approximately 500 for DQA1, 600 to 610 for DPA1, and 472 for DPB1. About 320 gigabases of sequencing data and around 87 million unique TCR sequences were included in an early release covering 550 to 650 HLA-typed donors. The study was designed to test whether signatures of past pathogen exposure could be identified by cataloging public T cell receptors. The later analysis used no new phenotypic data to find candidate immune exposures, relying instead on TCR beta sequences and their occurrence across donors. Class I and class II HLA loci were covered by the typing at four-digit resolution. A few DR-DQ haplotypes were treated as single units for association and clustering because of strong linkage in the cohort. A later analysis re-examined previously published TCR beta repertoires from just over 650 donors and added high-resolution HLA genotyping to investigate patterns of TCR occurrence. Along with the approximately 620-subject first cohort, a separate validation cohort of more than 90 different subjects was used. Study-wide conclusions, independent of this receptor: Strong co-occurrence of HLA alleles, especially DR and DQ, made assigning TCR associations to individual alleles difficult. Because counts were too low, more than 15 rarely observed V segments, including chromosome 9 orphons, were left out of the earlier analysis of 587 of the donors. Across donors, most TCR sequences were observed very rarely, whereas some public TCRs were present in many individuals. A later analysis reported that several top co-occurrence clusters appeared linked to parvovirus B19, influenza, CMV and Epstein-Barr virus. The study gave a list of roughly 150 TCR beta chains associated with cytomegalovirus. Because some donors lacked HLA typing at each locus, the association tests relied only on the typed subset. This cohort had only TCR beta chains sequenced, and the lack of alpha or paired-chain data limited which features could be detected. A later genetic analysis associated a missense DCLRE1C variant with V-gene and J-gene trimming of TCR beta chains, and an independent cohort replicated the association. In a later analysis, most CMV-associated TCR beta chains were found to appear HLA-restricted, with HLA associations seemingly driven largely by CMV exposure. Linkage disequilibrium might explain the correlated functional status among segregating V segments, but an unknown experimental factor could not be ruled out. In both the original and validation cohorts, the classifier was reported to diagnose cytomegalovirus status with high specificity and sensitivity. In a later analysis, HLA-associated TCR beta chains were found to be more clonally expanded and to have lower generation probabilities than equally common non-associated chains. A cluster of highly shared sequence variants was judged likely to represent a technical artifact of the sequencing pipeline. Some IMGT-functional V segments, including TRBV6-2 and TRBV6-3, could not be distinguished by the 87-base-pair reads and were therefore excluded. In a later genetic analysis, fewer N-insertions in productive TCRs were reported among donors in an Asian-associated ancestry cluster than the roughly 700-donor mean. Sequencing depth was assumed to be roughly uniform across donors in the presence/absence analyses, though that assumption may not hold. At a false discovery rate of 0.05, a later analysis linked approximately 18,000 TCR beta sequences to specific HLA alleles. The authors suggested that the approach could potentially be extended to other disease states and immunological phenotypes. A further reported finding was that TCR beta sequences accurately predicted the HLA-A and HLA-B alleles for most subjects in the first cohort. In a later analysis, TCR association rates were found to vary across HLA loci, with the most associated TCRs seen for DRB1 alleles and the fewest for HLA-C alleles. Broadly in line with IMGT annotations, most TCR beta V segments showed up in productive rearrangements about 87% or about 30% of the time in an earlier analysis of approximately 600 of the donors. The only immune exposure information available for the cohort was CMV serostatus. A few of the identified cytomegalovirus-associated TCR beta chains were confirmed in vitro to be specific for cytomegalovirus antigens.

The library came from the immunoSEQ multiplex PCR assay. A mixture of 60 forward primers for TCR Vbeta segments and 13 reverse primers for TCR Jbeta segments was used in the multiplex PCR. The CDR3 region of rearranged TCR beta genes was amplified from genomic DNA by a multiplex PCR assay. The Illumina HiSeq System was used to sequence the amplified TCR beta libraries as 87-base-pair reads. The original methods were these. In a later analysis, 77 million or so unique TCR beta chains were counted across the 650 to 750 repertoires, and roughly 11 million of these chains were shared by at least two donors. A nearest-neighbor algorithm error-corrected the raw reads and collapsed the reads into unique sequences, merging closely related sequences to remove PCR and sequencing errors. To assign V, D and J gene segments, CDR3 sequences were aligned to IMGT reference sequences. For a sequence to be retained, a match of at least six nucleotides was required to both a V gene segment and a J gene segment. Rearrangements were called productive when the CDR3 lacked stop codons and stayed in frame with V and J; all others were non-productive. CDR3 was defined by IMGT convention, running from the second conserved V-encoded cysteine to the conserved J-encoded phenylalanine. The earlier analysis of roughly 590 of the donors excluded any sequence lacking an unambiguous match to a single V gene segment. An earlier analysis of approximately 590 of the donors called V segments functional above 56.7% productive rearrangements and segregating when the between-donor standard deviation exceeded 5%. A statistical classification framework was built for diagnosing cytomegalovirus status from the catalog of TCR beta chain sequences. In a later analysis, V and J genes were assigned by comparing TCR nucleotide sequences against IMGT/GENE-DB human TR gene sequences. In a later analysis, CDR3 sequences and most-parsimonious VDJ recombination scenarios were assigned using the TCRdist pipeline. A later analysis defined each TCR beta chain by its CDR3 amino acid sequence plus V-gene family, and excluded reads lacking a unique V-gene family. To address suspected cross-contamination and a sequencing artifact, a later analysis removed a few hundred highly shared, low-generation-probability nucleotide sequences. In a later analysis, a clonal expansion index was calculated for each public chain from normalized within-repertoire ranks of inferred template counts. In a later analysis, generation probabilities were computed using a VDJ recombination model fitted to out-of-frame rearrangements, and the results were checked against IGoR. Hypergeometric tests were used in a later analysis to score TCR-TCR, TCR-HLA and TCR-CMV co-occurrence, with a repertoire-size bias correction applied to the TCR pairs. A later analysis estimated false discovery rates by permuting HLA or CMV assignments 20 times. In a later analysis, co-occurring TCRs were grouped with DBSCAN, and TCRdist sequence similarity was added when clustering was performed within HLA-allele-positive subsets. For co-occurrence clustering, repertoires with fewer than 30,000 or more than 120,000 public chains were excluded, along with about five repertoires with anomalous nucleotide sharing. In TCRdb, the immuneACCESS table is reduced to in-frame sequences with V and J assigned. These tables do not hold every clone; where another copy was compared, an unresolved V gene accounts for under half, and the others remain unexplained. The V and J calls and clone size come from that table; D and trimming were worked out from the DNA. For this sample the table gives 90,000 to 110,000 clones, of which around 74% were detected only once. Jointly, the top ten make up 8.6% of the sample.

With respect to this clone: Its binding antigen is unknown. Base qualities are not recorded, but no much larger clone differs from it by a single base.

In total, fewer than 750 healthy bone marrow donors made up the cohort. At the time of sampling, every cohort member was nominally healthy, though immune exposures that went unrecorded were likely present. The donor tested CMV seropositive and was one of the 289 seropositive cohort members. A peripheral blood sample was collected from each donor, and TCR beta sequencing was performed on peripheral blood mononuclear cells. The Qiagen DNeasy Blood Extraction Kit was used to extract genomic DNA from the blood cell samples. The CDR3 sequence holds 13 residues, the cysteine and phenylalanine included. Solely the CDR3 DNA is kept, with 39 bases framed from the first base. Reading the germline V gene (reference sequence) gives CDR1 PRHDT and CDR2 FYEKMQ. The V end gives up 9 bases and the J end 2 bases, leaving 3 bases in the junction not matched to a gene.

What was sequenced was PBMCs. The origin of this receptor is a woman aged 35 to 49 in good health and CMV-seropositive. Recombination linked TRBV13 to TRBJ1-4, with 7 bases in between that match TRBD1. The CDR3 corresponds to CASHRGTNEKLFF. The DNA is TGTGCCAGTCACAGGGGCACTAATGAAAAACTGTTTTTT.